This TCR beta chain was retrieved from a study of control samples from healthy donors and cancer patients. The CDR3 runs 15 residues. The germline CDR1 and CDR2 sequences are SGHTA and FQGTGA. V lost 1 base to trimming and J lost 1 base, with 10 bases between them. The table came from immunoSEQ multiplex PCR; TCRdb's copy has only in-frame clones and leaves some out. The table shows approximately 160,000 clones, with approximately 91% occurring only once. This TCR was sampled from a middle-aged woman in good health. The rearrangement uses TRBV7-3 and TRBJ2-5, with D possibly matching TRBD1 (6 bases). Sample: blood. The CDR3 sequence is CASSLIGGSQETQYF. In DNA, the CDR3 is TGTGCCAGCAGCTTAATAGGGGGAAGCCAAGAGACCCAGTACTTC. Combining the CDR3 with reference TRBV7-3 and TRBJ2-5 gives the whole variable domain GAGVSQTPSNKVTEKGKYVELRCDPISGHTALYWYRQSLGQGPEFLIYFQGTGAADDSGLPNDRFFAVRPEGSVSTLKIQRTERGDSAVYLCASSLIGGSQETQYFGPGTRLLVL.